The 23 T cell receptor beta chains given below trace back to one sample, sequenced in a study of blood T cell repertoires in COVID-19. Clones were sequenced by immunoSEQ multiplex PCR, and TCRdb holds only the in-frame ones, with some missing. The repertoire holds tens of thousands of clones, with 80% to 90% as singletons. The sample taken for sequencing was peripheral blood. The source is a man aged 25-45 years with active or convalescent COVID-19.

V usage is TRBV16 and J usage is TRBJ1-1; 7 nucleotides agree with TRBD1. Losses at the gene ends were 4 bases for V and 0 bases for J; bases not matched to a gene: 5. The germline CDR1 and CDR2 sequences are KGHSY and FQNENV. The CDR3 totals 15 residues. CDR3 in amino acids: CASSPRDSVNTEAFF. The CDR3 coding sequence is TGTGCCAGCAGCCCCCGGGACAGTGTGAACACTGAAGCTTTCTTT.

The rearrangement links TRBV11-2 to TRBJ2-1, with a tentative D call TRBD2 (6 bases). Trimming stripped 5 bases from V and 0 bases from J, with 14 bases between. Germline V gene sequence: CDR1 SGHAT, CDR2 FQNNGV. The CDR3 spans 16 residues. The CDR3 nucleotides read TGTGCCAGCAGCCCGCAGGTAGCGGCCTCCTACAATGAGCAGTTCTTC. Its translation is CASSPQVAASYNEQFF.

V gene TRBV27 combines with J gene TRBJ1-4; TRBD1 aligns across 10 bases. Per germline, CDR1 MNHEY and CDR2 SMNVEV (reference sequence). The CDR3 runs 15 residues. V shed 5 bases, J shed 6 bases, and the junction held 6 bases outside the gene matches. As DNA, the CDR3 is TGTGCCAGCAGTCCCTTGACAGGGGGCGATGAAAAACTGTTTTTT. As protein: CASSPLTGGDEKLFF.

The chain employs TRBV25-1 and TRBJ2-3; 9 bases fit TRBD1. The CDR3 has 13 residues. The V gene end was trimmed by 6 bases and the J gene end by 4 bases; junction bases not matched to a gene: 2. Per germline, CDR1 MGHDK and CDR2 SYGVNS. In nucleotides, the CDR3 is TGTGCCAGCAGGGACAGGGGAGCAGATACGCAGTATTTT. This gives the protein CASRDRGADTQYF.

This chain links TRBV10-3 with TRBJ2-1; the D gene is possibly TRBD1 (5 bases). The length of the CDR3 is 14 residues. The V gene lost 6 bases and the J gene lost 0 bases, with 9 bases spanning the gap. Looked up from germline, CDR1 is ENHRY and CDR2 is SYGVKD. Here the CDR3 DNA reads TGTGCCATCAGGACAGAAAACTCCTACAATGAGCAGTTCTTC. It specifies CAIRTENSYNEQFF.

The rearrangement joins TRBV7-7 to TRBJ2-5, with 7 bases matching TRBD1. CDR1 SSHAT and CDR2 FNYEAQ come from the germline V gene (reference sequence). After removal of 5 bases from V and 2 bases from J, the junction contained 2 bases not matched to a gene. The length of the CDR3 is 13 residues. The CDR3 reads CASSRDSQETQYF. In DNA, the CDR3 is TGTGCCAGCAGCCGGGACAGTCAAGAGACCCAGTACTTC.

V and J are TRBV19 and TRBJ1-5, with 7 bases lining up with TRBD1. V lost 6 bases to trimming and J lost 6 bases; unmatched junction nucleotides: 8. CDR3 size: 14 residues. Germline V gene sequence: CDR1 LNHDA, CDR2 SQIVND (reference sequence). As DNA, the CDR3 is TGTGCCAGTAGCAGACAGGGCTTCGGTCAGCCCCAGCATTTT. Translating it yields CASSRQGFGQPQHF.

V is TRBV7-7 and J is TRBJ1-1; possibly TRBD1 for D (6 bases). The germline V gene encodes CDR1 SSHAT and CDR2 FNYEAQ (reference sequence). The CDR3 is 15 residues long. Trimming shortened V by 5 bases and J by 6 bases, and 19 bases separated the two germline ends. The CDR3 DNA reads TGTGCCAGCAGCGGCCGGACAGTTCGGCCCCCTGAAGCTTTCTTT. Translation: CASSGRTVRPPEAFF.

This chain connects TRBV7-2 to TRBJ1-2, with D possibly being TRBD1 (5 bases). The V end was cut by 1 base, the J end by 3 bases, with 9 bases between. CDR1 is SGHTA, CDR2 FQGNSA, per germline. The CDR3 spans 14 residues. CDR3 loop: CASSLVVGDYGYTF. The CDR3 DNA reads as TGTGCCAGCAGCTTAGTGGTAGGGGACTATGGCTACACCTTC.

This clone was seen only once. This chain uses TRBV19 with TRBJ2-3; 7 bases line up with TRBD1. The J segment lost 3 bases and the V segment lost 5 bases, leaving 8 bases of the junction unmatched. The germline V gene encodes CDR1 LNHDA and CDR2 SQIVND (reference sequence). The CDR3 is 15 residues long. CDR3 bases: TGTGCCAGTAGTCCGGGACAGCCGAATACAGATACGCAGTATTTT. This translates into CASSPGQPNTDTQYF. Combining the CDR3 with reference TRBV19 and TRBJ2-3 gives the whole variable domain DGGITQSPKYLFRKEGQNVTLSCEQNLNHDAMYWYRQDPGQGLRLIYYSQIVNDFQKGDIAEGYSVSREKKESFPLTVTSAQKNPTAFYLCASSPGQPNTDTQYFGPGTRLTVL.

This clone was detected once. This chain connects TRBV2 to TRBJ1-5; D unclear. V was clipped by 4 bases and J by 0 bases, with 7 bases between them. Germline CDR1 SNHLY, CDR2 FYNNEI. The CDR3 runs 14 residues. The CDR3 DNA sequence: TGTGCCAGCAGTGCGGGGAATAGCAATCAGCCCCAGCATTTT. Translation gives CASSAGNSNQPQHF.

V and J are TRBV24-1 and TRBJ2-5; 10 bases line up with TRBD1. Looked up from germline, CDR1 is KGHDR and CDR2 is SFDVKD. The junction had 4 bases not matched to a gene; V was cut back by 3 bases and J by 7 bases. The CDR3 is 14 residues long. The CDR3 region has the DNA TGTGCCACCAGTGATCTCGGGACAGGGGTGACCCAGTACTTC. As protein: CATSDLGTGVTQYF.

The CDR3 protein is CASGYWESWATNEKLFF. CDR3 DNA: TGTGCTAGTGGTTACTGGGAGTCTTGGGCAACTAATGAAAAACTGTTTTTT. The chain has TRBV12-5 and TRBJ1-4; D gene ambiguous. V was shortened by 4 bases and J by 0 bases, with 15 bases between the two germline ends. The CDR3 sequence is 17 residues long. Germline CDR1 is LGHNT and CDR2 is FRNRAP.

This sequence joins TRBV30 and TRBJ1-1; tentatively, D is TRBD1 (6 bases). The V end lost 2 bases, the J end lost 7 bases, and 14 bases lay between the germline ends. CDR1 is GTSNPN, CDR2 SVGIG, per germline (reference sequence). The CDR3 totals 13 residues. CDR3 region: CAWSKTGTNEAFF. For the CDR3, the DNA is TGTGCCTGGAGTAAGACAGGAACGAATGAAGCTTTCTTT.

The chain is built from TRBV9 and TRBJ1-1; TRBD1 might be the D (6 bases). V was shortened by 0 bases and J by 1 base, with 10 bases between the two germline ends. Germline V CDR1 and CDR2: SGDLS, YYNGEE. CDR3 length equals 15 residues. The chain's CDR3 is CASSVEGHANTEAFF. Here the CDR3 DNA reads TGTGCCAGCAGCGTAGAGGGACACGCGAACACTGAAGCTTTCTTT.

This chain joins TRBV13 and TRBJ2-6; 8 positions agree with TRBD1. Germline CDR1 PRHDT, CDR2 FYEKMQ (reference sequence). The J segment lost 3 bases and the V segment lost 5 bases, leaving 9 bases of the junction unmatched. The CDR3 is 17 residues long. The chain's CDR3 is CASSPDQGAGGANVLTF. In DNA, the CDR3 is TGTGCCAGCAGCCCAGATCAGGGGGCGGGTGGGGCCAACGTCCTGACTTTC. Full variable domain (rest looked up from reference TRBV13 and TRBJ2-6): AAGVIQSPRHLIKEKRETATLKCYPIPRHDTVYWYQQGPGQDPQFLISFYEKMQSDKGSIPDRFSAQQFSDYHSELNMSSLELGDSALYFCASSPDQGAGGANVLTFGAGSRLTVL.

The chain has TRBV4-1 and TRBJ1-2; possibly TRBD1 for D (6 bases). The germline CDR1 and CDR2 sequences are MGHRA and YSYEKL. This CDR3 has 17 amino acids. Trimming took 3 bases from V and 2 from J, leaving 19 bases between them. The CDR3 nucleotides read TGCGCCAGCAGCCAGACACTCCTGACAGGAGAGAACTATGGCTACACCTTC. Amino acid sequence: CASSQTLLTGENYGYTF.

The chain joins TRBV27 to TRBJ2-7, with TRBD2 matching over 11 bases. Germline V gives CDR1 MNHEY, CDR2 SMNVEV (reference sequence). Trimming cost V 5 bases and J 4 bases; bases outside gene matches: 7. CDR3 length equals 15 residues. CDR3 nucleotides: TGTGCCAGCAGTACCCCCCTAGCGGGGGGTTACGAGCAGTACTTC. It encodes CASSTPLAGGYEQYF.

Only a few counts were recorded for this clone. The rearrangement joins TRBV18 to TRBJ2-5; 9 bases match TRBD1. The CDR3 has 14 amino acids. Germline V lookup: CDR1 KGHSH, CDR2 LQKENI. Trimming removed 3 bases from V and 6 bases from J; junction bases left unmatched: 5. CDR3 region: CASSPPDRGKTQYF. As DNA, the CDR3 is TGTGCCAGCTCACCCCCGGACAGGGGAAAGACCCAGTACTTC.

V and J are TRBV6-5 and TRBJ1-2; D not certain. The CDR3 totals 16 residues. CDR1 and CDR2 from the germline V gene are MNHEY and SVGAGI. Trimming removed 2 bases from V and 6 bases from J, with 19 bases in between. CDR3 DNA sequence: TGTGCCAGCAGTTACGATCCGGGGTTGATGGTGCATGGCTACACCTTC. It codes for CASSYDPGLMVHGYTF.

The chain joins TRBV3-1 (or the pseudogene TRBV3-2) to TRBJ1-1, with D possibly being TRBD1 (6 bases). V was trimmed by 0 bases and J by 5 bases, leaving 13 bases between them. Germline V gene data show CDR1 as LGHDT and CDR2 as YNNKEL (reference sequence). The CDR3 spans 15 residues. The CDR3 region is CASSQDRPRGTEAFF. CDR3 nucleotides: TGTGCCAGCAGCCAAGATCGGCCCAGGGGAACTGAAGCTTTCTTT.

This clone was seen just once. The rearrangement links TRBV5-1 to TRBJ1-2; unclear D gene. This CDR3 is 16 amino acids long. Germline CDR1 reads SGHRS; CDR2 reads YFSETQ. Trimming removed 4 bases from V and 7 bases from J, with 23 bases in between. CDR3: CASSGGLGAFKGGYTF. The CDR3 DNA sequence: TGCGCCAGCAGCGGAGGATTAGGAGCCTTTAAGGGTGGCTACACCTTC.

The gene calls are TRBV5-1 and TRBJ1-2; D is possibly TRBD1 (6 bases). The CDR3 runs 13 residues. Trimming stripped 1 base from V and 3 bases from J, with 7 bases between. Germline lookup yields CDR1 SGHRS and CDR2 YFSETQ. The CDR3 here is CASSLNRDYGYTF. The CDR3 bases are TGCGCCAGCAGCTTGAACAGGGACTATGGCTACACCTTC.